The clone carrying this T cell receptor beta chain was recorded a few times. This record comes from a study of read filtering for tumor transcriptome and immune sequencing. Molecular barcoded adaptors covering alpha/delta and beta/gamma chains were used on approximately 440 ng RNA. TCRdb called the reads again in MiXCR, with one record for every CDR3 protein. This table holds 49,000 or so distinct CDR3 sequences, more than 10% found once. Input material: a population of CD138-negative cells sorted from bone marrow. The clonotype originates from a donor at least 40 years old with multiple myeloma.

This CDR3 reads CASSPLGQEGYTF. The CDR3 bases are TGTGCCAGCAGTCCCCTCGGCCAGGAAGGCTACACCTTC. The chain links TRBV6-5 to TRBJ1-2; the D is unclear. With 5 bases removed from V and 8 bases from J, the gap between germline ends came to 15 bases. The germline CDR1 and CDR2 sequences are MNHEY and SVGAGI. CDR3 length equals 13 residues.